The clone carrying this TCR beta chain came up a few times. The antigen remains undetermined. Germline assignment: CDR1 LNHDA and CDR2 SQIVND (reference sequence). The CDR3 consists of 13 residues. Trimming removed 4 bases from V and 3 bases from J, with 7 bases in between. Assay: immunoSEQ multiplex PCR; the TCRdb copy retains only in-frame clones and omits some. Of under 650,000 clones listed, 95% to 97% are singletons. This sample was taken from a study of shared clonotypes between healthy human individuals. Study-wide findings and caveats: Shared clonotypes: about 4.6% naive CD4, around 3.5% naive CD8, around 2.2% memory CD4, under 0.45% memory CD8. Relative to memory subsets, naive subsets generally showed larger estimated richness.

This chain uses TRBV19 with TRBJ1-5; tentative D call: TRBD1 (5 bases). The TCR was taken from a woman under 40 in good health. The sequenced material came from naive CD4+ T cells sorted from blood. Sample subset: CD45RA+ positively selected. The CDR3 nucleotides are TGTGCCAGTAGTAGGGGGGACAATCAGCCCCAGCATTTT. Its translation is CASSRGDNQPQHF.